This T cell receptor (beta chain) is drawn from a study of blood T cell repertoires in COVID-19. Looked up from germline, CDR1 is SGHRS and CDR2 is YFSETQ. Deletions cut 4 bases from V and 0 bases from J, with 8 bases between. The CDR3 has 14 amino acids. Sequencing was performed with immunoSEQ multiplex PCR; in TCRdb, only in-frame clones are kept and a portion is missing. Among over 150,000 clones listed, approximately 80% were seen once. V and J are TRBV5-1 and TRBJ1-5; D is uncertain. The sequenced sample was PBMCs or T cells enriched from blood (not recorded which). The TCR was taken from a man aged 35 to 55 who had recovered from COVID-19. The CDR3 DNA is TGCGCCAGCAGCCCTGACACTAGCAATCAGCCCCAGCATTTT. Amino acids: CASSPDTSNQPQHF. The variable domain in full, completed from reference TRBV5-1 and TRBJ1-5, reads KAGVTQTPRYLIKTRGQQVTLSCSPISGHRSVSWYQQTPGQGLQFLFEYFSETQRNKGNFPGRFSGRQFSNSRSEMNVSTLELGDSALYLCASSPDTSNQPQHFGDGTRLSIL.